The source of this T cell receptor beta chain is a study of beta chain features in type 1 diabetes (dated by TCRdb to the late 2010s). A note on the overall study: Mean age, gender distribution, total cell number and subset yield were not different between patients and healthy donors. Naive and central memory subsets were obtained from all 30 or so donors, but regulatory and stem cell-like memory subsets were isolated from only 8 patients and roughly 8 healthy donors. In the study, TCRB repertoires of sorted circulating CD4+ T cell subsets from recently diagnosed type 1 diabetes patients were compared with those of matched healthy donors. A total of roughly 98,000,000 sorted cells were examined across all samples, and RNA yield correlated strongly with the number of cells per subset. The paper's findings and limits, for the study overall: A moderate but significant shortening of TCRB CDR3 length was observed in type 1 diabetes patients in all four CD4+ subsets. At VDJ recombination sites, patients with type 1 diabetes made fewer insertions and deleted more nucleotides, a pattern implying thymic rearrangement abnormalities. Shorter templates might have been favored by PCR, but patient and control samples were amplified and corrected together, so both groups would have been affected equally by any skew. Because cDNA rather than genomic DNA was sequenced, highly expressing activated cells could have been over-represented, although no difference in activation and CD3 levels was found between groups. HLA sub-analyses involved small numbers of individuals, so any influence of HLA type on TCRB rearrangement remained unresolved. The naive, central memory and regulatory TCRB repertoires appeared to resemble one another more closely among patients than among healthy donors.

CDR1 and CDR2, looked up from the germline V gene, are SNHLY and FYNNEI. Trimming takes 6 bases from V and 0 bases from J, and the germline ends sit 13 bases apart. From its cysteine to its phenylalanine, the CDR3 spans 15 amino acids. The kept DNA is CDR3 alone, 45 bases in frame from the first base. The High Capacity cDNA Reverse Transcription Kit was used to reverse transcribe all of the isolated RNA, meaning that expressed TCRB transcripts were what got sequenced. Deep immunoSEQ sequencing was performed on naive, central memory and regulatory T cell samples, with an average of about 4 million total reads per sample. Sorted cells were lysed in RLT buffer and RNA was extracted with DNase-treated RNeasy Micro or Mini kits, depending on cell number. To prevent cross-contamination, each cell subset was processed individually, whereas patient and healthy donor samples were processed jointly. The immunoSEQ multiplex PCR was used to amplify TCRB sequences from cDNA, generating 87-bp fragments that spanned the CDR3 region. Amplicons were sequenced on the Illumina HiSeq platform. The paper's data handling went like this. PCR bias was computationally corrected using synthetic template baselines, reads within Hamming distance 2 were collapsed, and singletons that could not be merged were discarded. By aligning reads against IMGT, V, D and J genes, CDR3 length, and insertions or deletions at six rearrangement sites were assigned. Within each subset, clonotype counts were normalized to the number of sorted cells before true diversity and Gini coefficients were calculated with the tcR R package. The overlap coefficient, calculated on TCRB nucleotide sequences, was used to quantify repertoire sharing. As a proxy for the pre-selection repertoire, out-of-frame TCRB sequences from naive cells were analyzed. The source is immuneACCESS, and TCRdb retained only in-frame sequences with V and J called. Part of the clones is not carried over; for the studies checked, unresolved V genes explain less than half of this, and the remainder is unexplained. V, J and clone size are taken as reported in that table, and D and trimming were inferred from the DNA itself. The sample contains around 260,000 clones, around 21% of them found a single time. Around 0.03% of the sample is taken by the ten largest.

Each donor gave one peripheral blood draw, averaging around 0.11 L, which was collected into heparinised tubes. Naive, central memory, regulatory and stem cell-like memory CD4+ T cells were sorted on a BD FACSAria II using a panel including CD45RO, CCR7, CD25, CD127, CD95 and CD27. Every sorted population had a purity above 98%. Right away, PBMCs were isolated by Lymphoprep density gradient centrifugation and were stained directly, with no culture step. Samples were stained and sorted in pairs, with one healthy donor and one patient per experiment, so that batch effects were minimized. As concerns this clone: The antigen it recognizes is unknown. No base qualities exist here, and no much larger clone lies one base off it.

Recombination joined TRBV2 with TRBJ2-3, with a weak D call of TRBD1 (6 bases match). The origin of this receptor is a woman aged 40-49 years with type 1 diabetes. Source material: naive CD4+ T cells from blood. What the cell subset or site label conveys for this sample: true naive CD4+ T cells. CDR3 reads: CASRRQEISTDTQYF. The base sequence is TGTGCCAGCAGGAGACAGGAGATCAGCACAGATACGCAGTATTTT.